Listed here are 28 T cell receptor beta chains from one sample, sequenced in a study of blood T cell repertoires in COVID-19. TCRdb keeps only in-frame clones here, not all; method: immunoSEQ multiplex PCR. The data hold tens of thousands of clones, with over 75% observed a single time. The sample consisted of peripheral blood. The receptors here all came from a human donor in a cohort sampled during active COVID-19.

The V and J genes are TRBV6-5 and TRBJ1-1; 9 nucleotides agree with TRBD1. The CDR3 runs to 15 residues. Losses at the gene ends were 3 bases for V and 4 bases for J; bases not matched to a gene: 6. Germline V gene lookup returns CDR1 MNHEY and CDR2 SVGAGI. In DNA, the CDR3 is TGTGCCAGCAGTTATAGGGTGACAGGGGGCACTGAAGCTTTCTTT. Protein sequence: CASSYRVTGGTEAFF.

The chain employs TRBV5-6 and TRBJ2-6; TRBD2 agrees at 13 bases. V lost 6 bases, J lost 0 bases, and 9 bases stayed unmatched. The CDR3 consists of 19 residues. The germline CDR1 and CDR2 sequences are SGHDT and YYEEEE. The CDR3 nucleotides read TGTGCCAGCAAGAAGGGACTAGCGGGGTACAGCTCTGGGGCCAACGTCCTGACTTTC. Translated: CASKKGLAGYSSGANVLTF.

The CDR3 DNA reads TGTGCCAGCAGCGCAGGGGTTCGAGAGACCCAGTACTTC. This codes for CASSAGVRETQYF. The rearrangement uses TRBV9 and TRBJ2-5; perhaps TRBD1 as D (6 bases). The CDR3 runs 13 residues. Germline values: CDR1 SGDLS, CDR2 YYNGEE. V was clipped by 3 bases and J by 4 bases, with 10 bases between them.

This clone has just one count. The genes are TRBV2 and TRBJ2-2; D perhaps matches TRBD1 (6 bases). Trimming stripped 4 bases from V and 5 bases from J, with 11 bases between. CDR1 SNHLY and CDR2 FYNNEI come from the germline V gene. The CDR3 is 14 residues long. The CDR3 reads CASSGNRATGELFF. As DNA, the CDR3 is TGTGCCAGCAGTGGGAACAGGGCAACCGGGGAGCTGTTTTTT.

V gene TRBV5-5 combines with J gene TRBJ1-4; D is ambiguous. The CDR3 spans 14 residues. Between the trimmed V and J ends, which lost 3 bases and 4 bases, there was a span of 10 bases. CDR1 SGHKS and CDR2 YYEKEE come from the germline V gene (reference sequence). The CDR3 loop reads CASSSSGGNEKLFF. The CDR3 coding sequence is TGTGCCAGCAGCTCTTCGGGAGGTAATGAAAAACTGTTTTTT.

CDR3 sequence reads: CASSPRTTGENNAYEQYF. DNA of the CDR3: TGTGCCAGCAGCCCACGGACGACAGGGGAGAACAATGCCTACGAGCAGTACTTC. The V call is TRBV7-6, the J call TRBJ2-7; 8 nucleotides agree with TRBD1. Unmatched junction bases numbered 17, after V lost 5 bases and J lost 2 bases. This CDR3 has 18 residues. Germline lookup yields CDR1 SGHVS and CDR2 FNYEAQ.

V gene TRBV10-3 combines with J gene TRBJ2-2; 7 bases agree with TRBD2. Germline CDR1 is ENHRY and CDR2 is SYGVKD. V lost 10 bases to trimming and J lost 6 bases; unmatched junction nucleotides: 8. CDR3 length: 13 amino acids. CDR3 region: CATQATSPGELFF. For the CDR3, the DNA is TGTGCCACCCAGGCGACTAGCCCCGGGGAGCTGTTTTTT.

The J gene is TRBJ2-5, the V gene TRBV2, with 9 nucleotides matching TRBD2. Germline assignment: CDR1 SNHLY and CDR2 FYNNEI. This CDR3 has 17 residues. The V segment lost 6 bases and the J segment 5 bases; nucleotides outside the gene matches: 16. DNA of the CDR3: TGTGCCAGCAGGGGTGCGTATGGCGGGGGGGCCAGCGAGACCCAGTACTTC. Residues: CASRGAYGGGASETQYF.

The chain combines TRBV28 with TRBJ2-7; D gene uncertain. The CDR3 has 14 residues. The germline V gene encodes CDR1 MDHEN and CDR2 SYDVKM. The V end was cut by 4 bases, the J end by 2 bases, with 12 bases between. The CDR3 reads CASSSVSRAYEQYF. CDR3 nucleotides: TGTGCCAGCAGTTCGGTATCAAGAGCCTACGAGCAGTACTTC. The whole variable domain, remainder taken from reference TRBV28 and TRBJ2-7, is DVKVTQSSRYLVKRTGEKVFLECVQDMDHENMFWYRQDPGLGLRLIYFSYDVKMKEKGDIPEGYSVSREKKERFSLILESASTNQTSMYLCASSSVSRAYEQYFGPGTRLTVT.

This sequence joins TRBV6-5 and TRBJ2-3, with TRBD1 matching 9 bases. Germline V gene lookup returns CDR1 MNHEY and CDR2 SVGAGI. The CDR3 is 14 residues long. V was clipped by 8 bases and J by 6 bases; unmatched bases: 9. In DNA form, the CDR3 reads TGTGCCAGCTGGCGGACAGGGGAGGGGGATACGCAGTATTTT. Residues: CASWRTGEGDTQYF.

This chain uses TRBV14 with TRBJ2-5; 7 bases fit TRBD1. The V gene's germline CDR1 is SGHDN and CDR2 FVKESK. This CDR3 is 13 amino acids long. After removal of 4 bases from V and 4 bases from J, the junction contained 3 bases not matched to a gene. CDR3 nucleotides: TGTGCCAGCAGCCGCCAGGGGGTAGAGACCCAGTACTTC. Translated, it gives CASSRQGVETQYF.

The genes are TRBV7-9 and TRBJ1-4, with 9 nucleotides matching TRBD1. This CDR3 has 15 residues. V was pared by 5 bases and J by 3 bases, with 4 bases of the junction left unmatched. CDR1 SEHNR and CDR2 FQNEAQ come from the germline V gene (reference sequence). DNA for the CDR3: TGTGCCAGCAGCCAACGACAGGGGGCTAATGAAAAACTGTTTTTT. As protein: CASSQRQGANEKLFF.

V and J are TRBV11-2 and TRBJ1-1; D not certain. The V gene's germline CDR1 is SGHAT and CDR2 FQNNGV. The CDR3 is made up of 14 amino acids. With 2 bases removed from V and 3 bases from J, the gap between germline ends came to 10 bases. The CDR3, as DNA: TGTGCCAGCAGCTTAACGAGCTCTGACACTGAAGCTTTCTTT. Residues: CASSLTSSDTEAFF. Drawing the rest from reference TRBV11-2 and TRBJ1-1, the complete variable domain is EAGVAQSPRYKIIEKRQSVAFWCNPISGHATLYWYQQILGQGPKLLIQFQNNGVVDDSQLPKDRFSAERLKGVDSTLKIQPAKLEDSAVYLCASSLTSSDTEAFFGQGTRLTVV.

This chain uses TRBV6-5 with TRBJ2-1; the match to TRBD1 covers 9 bases. This CDR3 is built from 16 residues. V lost 0 bases and J lost 6; bases outside the gene matches: 6. Germline V gives CDR1 MNHEY, CDR2 SVGAGI. Here the CDR3 reads CASSYSRTGVSNEQFF. The CDR3, as DNA: TGTGCCAGCAGTTACTCGCGGACAGGGGTGAGCAATGAGCAGTTCTTC.

This clone was detected a few times. The rearrangement joins TRBV6-5 to TRBJ1-5, with TRBD1 matching 7 bases. Germline loops: CDR1 MNHEY, CDR2 SVGAGI. The CDR3 is made up of 14 amino acids. V lost 6 bases to trimming and J lost 0 bases; unmatched junction nucleotides: 2. The CDR3 region has the DNA TGTGCCAGCAGGCGGACAGGTAGCAATCAGCCCCAGCATTTT. Translation gives CASRRTGSNQPQHF.

The chain has TRBV18 and TRBJ2-5, with a possible D match to TRBD1 (5 bases). Per the germline V gene, CDR1 is KGHSH and CDR2 is LQKENI. The length of the CDR3 is 17 residues. Trimming took 2 bases from V and 3 from J, leaving 19 bases between them. The CDR3 DNA reads TGTGCCAGCTCACCAGGTGTCAGGGTAGAATGGGAAGAGACCCAGTACTTC. As protein: CASSPGVRVEWEETQYF.

The chain is built from TRBV7-6 and TRBJ2-1; weak D call: TRBD1 (5 bases). This CDR3 has 15 residues. Trimming removed 2 bases from V and 9 bases from J, with 17 bases in between. Germline loops: CDR1 SGHVS, CDR2 FNYEAQ. Here the CDR3 reads CASSLRGPAAGEQFF. As DNA, the CDR3 is TGTGCCAGCAGCTTAAGGGGCCCGGCGGCCGGTGAGCAGTTCTTC.

This chain connects TRBV15 to TRBJ2-2; maybe TRBD1 (5 bases). V shed 7 bases and J shed 4 bases, with 16 bases lying between them. CDR1 is LNHNV and CDR2 is YYDKDF in the germline V gene (reference sequence). This CDR3 spans 15 amino acids. The CDR3 region is CATTSSDTCTGELFF. The CDR3 nucleotides are TGTGCCACCACCTCCTCGGACACTTGCACCGGGGAGCTGTTTTTT.

The J gene is TRBJ1-5, the V gene TRBV5-6; 7 bases map to TRBD1. V shed 1 base, J shed 4 bases, and the junction held 5 bases outside the gene matches. Germline assignment: CDR1 SGHDT and CDR2 YYEEEE. The CDR3 has 15 amino acids. The CDR3 DNA reads as TGTGCCAGCAGCTTGAGGGGACAGCTGAATCAGCCCCAGCATTTT. Its protein product is CASSLRGQLNQPQHF.

The chain joins TRBV19 to TRBJ1-5; D call uncertain. Germline values: CDR1 LNHDA, CDR2 SQIVND (reference sequence). V was clipped by 4 bases and J by 7 bases, with 11 bases between them. The length of the CDR3 is 13 residues. The CDR3 DNA reads as TGTGCCAGTAGTAGCTCGAGGTACCAGCCCCAGCATTTT. It codes for CASSSSRYQPQHF.

The gene calls are TRBV6-5 and TRBJ1-1; D is unresolved. Trimming took off 1 base at V and 0 bases at J, with 9 bases between the two ends. Germline-derived CDR1 and CDR2 are MNHEY and SVGAGI. The CDR3 has 15 residues. The CDR3: CASSYWSQVNTEAFF. CDR3 bases: TGTGCCAGCAGTTACTGGAGTCAAGTGAACACTGAAGCTTTCTTT.

This clone was counted once. J is TRBJ2-5 and V is TRBV7-2, with TRBD2 matching over 7 bases. V gave up 6 bases and J gave up 5 bases; unmatched junction bases: 6. The CDR3 extends over 13 amino acids. Germline CDR1 is SGHTA and CDR2 is FQGNSA. CDR3 DNA: TGTGCCAGCAGTCGGACTAGACGGGAGACCCAGTACTTC. Translation gives CASSRTRRETQYF.

CDR3 protein: CASSSPVAQYF. CDR3 nucleotides: TGTGCCAGCAGCTCACCGGTGGCCCAGTACTTC. The chain combines TRBV11-2 with TRBJ2-5; no reliable D call. The V end lost 4 bases, the J end lost 9 bases, and 9 bases lay between the germline ends. Germline CDR1 and CDR2: SGHAT and FQNNGV. The length of the CDR3 is 11 residues.

This chain connects TRBV12-3 or TRBV12-4 to TRBJ2-1; D uncertain. Trimming left V 3 bases short and J 5 bases short, with 8 bases between. The CDR3 runs 13 residues. CDR3 region: CASSFPPDNEQFF. The CDR3 DNA sequence: TGTGCCAGCAGTTTTCCCCCAGACAATGAGCAGTTCTTC.

V and J are TRBV12-3 or TRBV12-4 and TRBJ2-7; possible D gene TRBD1, 5 bases. V lost 4 bases, J lost 4 bases, and 8 bases lay in between. This CDR3 has 12 amino acids. The CDR3 bases are TGTGCCAGCAGTTCAAGGGGTTACGAGCAGTACTTC. The encoded protein is CASSSRGYEQYF.

This clone has only a few counts. The chain is built from TRBV7-6 and TRBJ2-7, with 9 positions matching TRBD1. CDR1 and CDR2 (germline): SGHVS, FNYEAQ. The CDR3 extends over 15 amino acids. J was trimmed by 4 bases and V by 0 bases; bases with no gene match: 4. The CDR3, as DNA: TGTGCCAGCAGCTTAGCGGATGGACAGGGGTACGAGCAGTACTTC. Translating it yields CASSLADGQGYEQYF. Looking up the rest from reference TRBV7-6 and TRBJ2-7 gives the full variable domain: GAGVSQSPRYKVTKRGQDVALRCDPISGHVSLYWYRQALGQGPEFLTYFNYEAQQDKSGLPNDRFSAERPEGSISTLTIQRTEQRDSAMYRCASSLADGQGYEQYFGPGTRLTVT.

V usage is TRBV7-3 and J usage is TRBJ2-7; 7 nucleotides agree with TRBD2. This CDR3 is 15 amino acids long. J gave up 0 bases and V 5 bases, and 7 bases lay outside the gene matches. From germline, CDR1 is SGHTA and CDR2 FQGTGA. The CDR3 DNA sequence: TGTGCCAGCAGCCCGAACGGGGGGTACTCCTACGAGCAGTACTTC. It specifies CASSPNGGYSYEQYF.

V and J are TRBV29-1 and TRBJ1-2; 7 nucleotides line up with TRBD1. Germline loops: CDR1 SQVTM, CDR2 ANQGSEA. J was trimmed by 3 bases and V by 5 bases; bases with no gene match: 9. The CDR3 consists of 14 residues. The CDR3: CSVKGTAFHYGYTF. The CDR3 DNA reads as TGCAGCGTTAAGGGGACAGCTTTCCACTATGGCTACACCTTC.